This T cell receptor beta chain was observed in a study of identical twins. Study results and caveats: Conclusions were drawn cross-sectionally by statistical analysis, without following the same donors. The models systematically underestimated how much out-of-frame TCR alpha was shared in monozygotic twins. While abundant cord blood beta clonotypes carried fewer insertions, memory repertoires showed no such pattern.

TCRdb processed the 5' RACE reads anew with MiXCR; each CDR3 protein has one entry. In the table there are approximately 500,000 distinct CDR3 sequences, roughly 15% of which are singletons. The CDR3 spans 15 residues. CDR1 and CDR2 (germline): MNHNS, SASEGT. J gave up 2 bases and V 7 bases, and 10 bases lay outside the gene matches. As regards this clonotype: The antigen remains undetermined.

The same data also contributed to another study, on yellow fever vaccine responses in identical twins. That study reports: Twins' vaccine T cell responses reportedly seemed partly convergent and partly personalized.

The sequenced material came from CD4+ T cells sorted from blood. This chain connects TRBV6-1 to TRBJ2-7; TRBD1 aligns across 8 bases. This receptor was taken from a woman younger than 35 in good health. The DNA for the CDR3 is TGTGCCAGCACCGAACGGACAGGGAGCGCCTACGAGCAGTACTTC. Its translation is CASTERTGSAYEQYF.